What follows are 15 T cell receptor beta chains derived from one specimen sequenced in a study of CD8 T cells in ankylosing spondylitis. Regarding the study as a whole: It appeared that ankylosing spondylitis blood was characterized by a TCR beta motif of eight highly homologous variants.

TCRdb independently ran MiXCR on the 5' RACE reads; one entry per CDR3 protein. The repertoire holds roughly 700,000 distinct CDR3 sequences, with roughly 20% as singletons. These receptors' antigens are unknown. Sample: blood, either unsorted or a sorted T cell fraction (not recorded which). Receptors were obtained from a male donor with ankylosing spondylitis.

This clonotype turned up a few times. The V gene is TRBV5-5, the J gene TRBJ1-1, with D hard to call. CDR1 is SGHKS, CDR2 YYEKEE, per germline (reference sequence). The length of the CDR3 is 14 residues. V dropped 0 bases and J dropped 5 bases, with 11 bases sitting between them. This chain's CDR3 is CASSLAASRTEAFF. CDR3 bases: TGTGCCAGCAGCTTGGCCGCCTCTCGGACTGAAGCTTTCTTT.

The sample holds many counts of this clonotype. J is TRBJ2-3 and V is TRBV5-1, with 7 bases matching TRBD1. The V gene's germline CDR1 is SGHRS and CDR2 YFSETQ. The CDR3 has 14 residues. Germline trimming cut 2 bases from V and 2 bases from J; bases unmatched to any gene: 2. CDR3 nucleotides: TGCGCCAGCAGCTTAGGACAGGTCACAGATACGCAGTATTTT. Amino acid sequence: CASSLGQVTDTQYF. The full variable domain, its missing parts supplied by reference TRBV5-1 and TRBJ2-3, is KAGVTQTPRYLIKTRGQQVTLSCSPISGHRSVSWYQQTPGQGLQFLFEYFSETQRNKGNFPGRFSGRQFSNSRSEMNVSTLELGDSALYLCASSLGQVTDTQYFGPGTRLTVL.

The rearrangement uses TRBV27 and TRBJ2-1; D ambiguous. CDR1 and CDR2 (germline): MNHEY, SMNVEV (reference sequence). CDR3 length: 14 amino acids. V lost 6 bases and J 0 bases, leaving 9 bases between the germline ends. CDR3 sequence (DNA): TGTGCCAGCAGGCCCGAGCTCTCCTACAATGAGCAGTTCTTC. Translating it yields CASRPELSYNEQFF.

The table lists this clonotype with a few counts. The rearrangement links TRBV7-9 to TRBJ2-7; 7 bases fit TRBD2. CDR1 and CDR2 (germline): SEHNR, FQNEAQ (reference sequence). Unmatched junction bases numbered 6, after V lost 4 bases and J lost 6 bases. The CDR3 loop spans 13 amino acids. In DNA, the CDR3 is TGTGCCAGCAGCTGGTCTAGCGGAACCGAGCAGTACTTC. This codes for CASSWSSGTEQYF.

This clonotype was picked up a small number of times. This chain links TRBV7-9 with TRBJ2-1, with 14 bases matching TRBD2. Germline V gene data show CDR1 as SEHNR and CDR2 as FQNEAQ (reference sequence). V shed 5 bases and J 9 bases; nucleotides not matched to a gene: 9. The CDR3 has 16 residues. The CDR3 reads CASSQGGLAGGGEQFF. CDR3 nucleotides: TGTGCCAGCAGCCAAGGAGGACTAGCGGGGGGAGGTGAGCAGTTCTTC.

This clonotype was seen only a few times. The V and J genes are TRBV20-1 and TRBJ1-1; TRBD1 might be the D (6 bases). Trimming took off 6 bases at V and 3 bases at J, with 23 bases between the two ends. The CDR3 totals 16 residues. The germline gives CDR1 DFQATT, CDR2 SNEGSKA (reference sequence). CDR3 in amino acids: CSAFTRGTPAYTEAFF. As DNA, the CDR3 is TGCAGTGCCTTCACAAGGGGGACCCCAGCGTACACTGAAGCTTTCTTT.

This sequence joins TRBV3-1 and TRBJ1-2; 9 bases align to TRBD1. The V gene end was trimmed by 2 bases and the J gene end by 8 bases; junction bases not matched to a gene: 12. Germline values: CDR1 LGHDT, CDR2 YNNKEL (reference sequence). This CDR3 region has 16 residues. The CDR3 region has the DNA TGTGCCAGCAGCCAACAGAGGACAGGGGCCATATCGGGCTACACCTTC. The encoded protein is CASSQQRTGAISGYTF. The full variable domain, its missing parts supplied by reference TRBV3-1 and TRBJ1-2, is DTAVSQTPKYLVTQMGNDKSIKCEQNLGHDTMYWYKQDSKKFLKIMFSYNNKELIINETVPNRFSPKSPDKAHLNLHINSLELGDSAVYFCASSQQRTGAISGYTFGSGTRLTVV.

Concerning this clonotype: This CDR3 is missing its conserved last phenylalanine or tryptophan, likely due to a read error. V usage is TRBV15 and J usage is TRBJ2-1; no reliable D call. The CDR3 loop spans 13 amino acids. CDR1 and CDR2 from the germline V gene are LNHNV and YYDKDF (reference sequence). Between the trimmed V and J ends, which lost 2 bases and 9 bases, there was a span of 11 bases. The CDR3 DNA follows: TGTGCCACCAGCAGAAGATTAATAGTTGAGCAGTTCTCC. It translates to CATSRRLIVEQFS.

The rearrangement uses TRBV29-1 and TRBJ2-1; perhaps TRBD1 as D (6 bases). The CDR3 contains 12 residues. The germline gives CDR1 SQVTM, CDR2 ANQGSEA. The V and J ends lost 3 bases and 6 bases respectively, with 9 bases between them. The CDR3 reads CSVEPGVNEQFF. DNA for the CDR3: TGCAGCGTTGAGCCAGGGGTCAATGAGCAGTTCTTC.

This clonotype appeared a few times. The gene calls are TRBV13 and TRBJ2-1; a possible D gene is TRBD1 (6 bases). This CDR3 contains 12 residues. Germline-derived CDR1 and CDR2 are PRHDT and FYEKMQ (reference sequence). Trimming shortened V by 8 bases and J by 3 bases, and 8 bases separated the two germline ends. The CDR3 loop is CASGQNYNEQFF. The CDR3 region has the DNA TGTGCCAGCGGACAGAACTACAATGAGCAGTTCTTC.

V and J are TRBV7-2 and TRBJ2-3; 10 positions match TRBD2. CDR1 and CDR2 from the germline V gene are SGHTA and FQGNSA. V was pared by 8 bases and J by 4 bases, with 12 bases of the junction left unmatched. The CDR3 has 16 amino acids. Written as DNA, the CDR3 is TGTGCCAGCCGTCGTATAGCGGGGGGCGGCCCAGATACGCAGTATTTT. It encodes CASRRIAGGGPDTQYF.

This sequence joins TRBV7-9 and TRBJ2-1; D gene ambiguous. The CDR3 runs 15 residues. Trimming pared 1 base from V and 0 bases from J, leaving 7 bases between. The germline gives CDR1 SEHNR, CDR2 FQNEAQ (reference sequence). The CDR3 bases are TGTGCCAGCAGCTTAGTGGATCCCTCCTACAATGAGCAGTTCTTC. Translating gives CASSLVDPSYNEQFF.

CDR3: CASSVPSGTEAFF. The CDR3 nucleotides are TGTGCCAGCAGTGTGCCCAGCGGGACTGAAGCTTTCTTT. The V and J genes are TRBV28 and TRBJ1-1, with no clear D. The germline V gene encodes CDR1 MDHEN and CDR2 SYDVKM. Trimming removed 5 bases at V and 5 bases at J, with 12 bases between. The CDR3 runs to 13 residues.

The chain employs TRBV9 and TRBJ2-2, with a weak D call TRBD2 (5 bases). This CDR3 contains 15 residues. Germline-derived CDR1 and CDR2 are SGDLS and YYNGEE. Trimming removed 5 bases from V and 1 base from J, with 12 bases in between. The CDR3 sequence: CASSPLAGNTGELFF. The CDR3 region has the DNA TGTGCCAGCAGTCCTCTAGCCGGGAACACCGGGGAGCTGTTTTTT.

This clonotype was seen only a few times. The J gene is TRBJ1-2, the V gene TRBV5-1, with 8 bases lining up with TRBD1. The CDR3 contains 15 residues. V lost 5 bases and J lost 4; bases outside the gene matches: 10. Germline V gene lookup returns CDR1 SGHRS and CDR2 YFSETQ. This chain's CDR3 is CASSPQGAVSYGYTF. In nucleotides, the CDR3 is TGCGCCAGCAGTCCTCAGGGGGCGGTTTCCTATGGCTACACCTTC.